The 5 T cell receptor beta chains given below trace back to one sample, sequenced in a study of identifying expanded T cells in peripheral blood. TCRdb keeps only in-frame clones here, not all; method: immunoSEQ multiplex PCR. In the table there are 85,000 to 90,000 clones, approximately 86% of which are singletons. The source material was blood. These receptors were collected from a person aged 18 to 75 in good health.

The chain carries TRBV5-6 and TRBJ1-3; D call uncertain. Germline CDR1 is SGHDT and CDR2 is YYEEEE. The CDR3 runs 15 residues. With 2 bases removed from V and 0 bases from J, the gap between germline ends came to 9 bases. CDR3 region: CASSFISVSGNTIYF. The DNA for the CDR3 is TGTGCCAGCAGCTTCATTTCCGTCTCTGGAAACACCATATATTTT.

As DNA, the CDR3 is TGTGCCAGTATAGGTTCTACACTCTATGGCTACACCTTC. It specifies CASIGSTLYGYTF. The chain links TRBV19 to TRBJ1-2, with unresolved D. CDR3 length: 13 residues. Germline V lookup: CDR1 LNHDA, CDR2 SQIVND (reference sequence). V lost 7 bases, J lost 4 bases, and 13 bases lay in between.

The genes are TRBV5-4 and TRBJ1-1; D remains unclear. Germline V lookup: CDR1 SGHNT, CDR2 YYREEE (reference sequence). The CDR3 runs to 12 residues. V lost 0 bases to trimming and J lost 10 bases, with 10 bases between them. This CDR3 is CASSLDRLGAFF. The CDR3 coding sequence is TGTGCCAGCAGCTTGGACAGATTGGGAGCTTTCTTT.

V usage is TRBV27 and J usage is TRBJ1-1; D gene uncertain. The V end was cut by 1 base, the J end by 2 bases, with 5 bases between. The length of the CDR3 is 13 residues. From germline, CDR1 is MNHEY and CDR2 SMNVEV (reference sequence). This CDR3 is CASSLYPNTEAFF. The CDR3 DNA sequence: TGTGCCAGCAGTTTATACCCAAACACTGAAGCTTTCTTT.

The genes are TRBV7-7 and TRBJ2-5, with D perhaps assigned TRBD1 or TRBD2 (5 bases each). Matching the DNA end better, TRBJ2-7 makes the J call doubtful. The CDR3 runs 13 residues. The germline V gene has CDR1 SSHAT and CDR2 FNYEAQ (reference sequence). The CDR3 region has the DNA TGTGCCAGCAGCCCCCGGGACGGATACGAGCAGTACTTC. As protein: CASSPRDGYEQYF.